Shown below are 10 T cell receptor beta chains from a single sample sequenced in a study of beta chain features in type 1 diabetes (dated 2018 in TCRdb). Here is what the overall study found, with its caveats: A moderate but significant shortening of TCRB CDR3 length was observed in type 1 diabetes patients in all four CD4+ subsets.

Preparation of the library involved the immunoSEQ multiplex PCR assay. The entire amount of isolated RNA was reverse transcribed using the High Capacity cDNA Reverse Transcription Kit, so the sequenced TCRB transcripts were expressed ones. TCRdb re-hosts the immuneACCESS table, in-frame sequences only. Its copies lack some clones; in the studies checked, an unresolved V gene accounts for under half of them, and the cause for the rest is not known. Present in this sample are some 330,000 clones, 10% to 15% of which were seen just once. The ten biggest clones cover 0.0095% to 0.011% of the sample. Their target antigens are unknown. The sequenced sample consisted of naive CD4+ T cells from blood. In the paper's terms, the cell subset or site label means: true naive CD4+ T cells. Source of these receptors: a woman younger than 30 with type 1 diabetes.

The chain recombines TRBV7-2 with TRBJ1-5; D may be TRBD1 (5 bases). The germline gives CDR1 SGHTA, CDR2 FQGNSA. Trimming shortened V by 3 bases and J by 6 bases, and 12 bases separated the two germline ends. The CDR3 runs to 14 residues. The CDR3 DNA is TGTGCCAGCAGCTTCGGAGGGGCTGGTCAGCCCCAGCATTTT. It yields the protein CASSFGGAGQPQHF.

This clone was recorded a few times. CDR3 sequence (DNA): TGTGCCAGCAGCTTTCTCGGCGGGAACTCCTACAATGAGCAGTTCTTC. Translating gives CASSFLGGNSYNEQFF. The chain employs TRBV7-2 and TRBJ2-1, with D possibly matching TRBD2 (6 bases). Trimming left V 3 bases short and J 0 bases short, with 12 bases between. CDR1 and CDR2 (germline): SGHTA, FQGNSA. This CDR3 contains 16 residues.

V is TRBV7-9 and J is TRBJ1-6; 7 nucleotides match TRBD1. The CDR3 has 14 residues. In germline, CDR1 is SEHNR, CDR2 FQNEAQ (reference sequence). The V and J ends lost 4 bases and 13 bases, in that order; junction bases with no gene match: 10. CDR3 region: CASSSLRQGRPLHF. CDR3 sequence (DNA): TGTGCCAGCAGCTCCTTACGACAGGGCCGGCCCCTCCACTTT.

This clone occurred a few times. The CDR3 region is CASSESPGYEQYF. CDR3 DNA sequence: TGTGCCAGCAGTGAGAGCCCAGGTTACGAGCAGTACTTC. The V call is TRBV6-1, the J call TRBJ2-7; D not resolved. The V gene lost 3 bases and the J gene lost 4 bases, with 10 bases spanning the gap. Germline V gene lookup returns CDR1 MNHNS and CDR2 SASEGT. This CDR3 region has 13 residues.

This rearrangement joins TRBV25-1 to TRBJ2-7; D ambiguous. The CDR3 runs to 12 residues. The germline CDR1 and CDR2 sequences are MGHDK and SYGVNS. Trimming stripped 6 bases from V and 3 bases from J, with 9 bases between. CDR3 nucleotide sequence: TGTGCCAGCAGGGGCAGTTACTACGAGCAGTACTTC. Translating it yields CASRGSYYEQYF.

V and J are TRBV30 and TRBJ2-4; 8 bases fit TRBD2. Unmatched junction bases numbered 14, after V lost 4 bases and J lost 6 bases. The CDR3 has 16 amino acids. Per the germline V gene, CDR1 is GTSNPN and CDR2 is SVGIG (reference sequence). This CDR3 reads CAWKAGAGDPVNIQYF. The CDR3 DNA sequence: TGTGCCTGGAAAGCGGGAGCGGGAGACCCGGTAAACATTCAGTACTTC.

This clone was recorded a few times. This chain uses TRBV29-1 with TRBJ2-5; D is possibly TRBD2 (6 bases). Trimming left V 7 bases short and J 3 bases short, with 12 bases between. Per germline, CDR1 SQVTM and CDR2 ANQGSEA. This CDR3 has 12 amino acids. The CDR3 DNA is TGCAGCGCTCGAGGAGGGGAAGAGACCCAGTACTTC. Translating gives CSARGGEETQYF.

The chain employs TRBV19 and TRBJ2-4, with a possible D match to TRBD2 (5 bases). V dropped 1 base and J dropped 11 bases, with 12 bases sitting between them. Germline loops: CDR1 LNHDA, CDR2 SQIVND (reference sequence). The CDR3 length is 13 residues. CDR3 sequence (DNA): TGTGCCAGTAGTATAGCTACCAGGCGGGTTCAGTACTTC. Encoded protein: CASSIATRRVQYF.

This clone was seen only a few times. The V call is TRBV18, the J call TRBJ1-6; D is unresolved. Deletions cut 3 bases from V and 8 bases from J, with 11 bases between. Germline V gene data show CDR1 as KGHSH and CDR2 as LQKENI. The CDR3 spans 14 residues. Here the CDR3 reads CASSPQMEDSPLHF. The CDR3 DNA follows: TGTGCCAGCTCACCCCAGATGGAGGATTCACCCCTCCACTTT.

This clone was picked up a small number of times. V usage is TRBV5-1 and J usage is TRBJ2-1; D ambiguous. Looked up from germline, CDR1 is SGHRS and CDR2 is YFSETQ. The CDR3 runs to 15 residues. V was clipped by 0 bases and J by 0 bases, with 7 bases between them. CDR3 in DNA: TGCGCCAGCAGCTTGGTGGCAGGCTCCTACAATGAGCAGTTCTTC. Protein product: CASSLVAGSYNEQFF.